This TCR beta chain derives from a study of blood T cell repertoires in COVID-19 (dated by TCRdb to about 2020). About the investigation overall: The collaborator samples originated in the United States, Italy and Spain and spanned the acute and convalescent phases of COVID-19. The dataset comprised deeply sampled blood TCRbeta repertoires from subjects exposed to, actively infected with, or recovered from COVID-19. Where HLA class I and class II types were available, the types were taken from metadata supplied by the sample provider, not from assay-based typing. The repertoires were released in a freely available public database intended as a resource for research on the immune response to SARS-CoV-2. The prospective study material was composed of cDNA or gDNA derived from T cells, B-cell-depleted T cells, or PBMCs. Nearly every sample came with metadata listing a de-identified subject ID, COVID-19 status, age in years and sex. The samples were drawn from the first 160 participants of the ongoing ImmuneRACE study and from 1,254 subjects provided by 6 global collaborators. Study-wide findings and limitations: How much clinical and demographic metadata was included differed by source and by participant, and the metadata was provided uncurated.

TCRbeta CDR3 regions were amplified from genomic DNA using the immunoSEQ Assay, a bias-controlled multiplex PCR. Turning to the authors' computational methods: Within the assay, amplification of reference gene primers was used to estimate how many nucleated cells each sample contained. Sequence reads were collapsed and filtered to measure the absolute abundance of every unique TCRbeta CDR3 rearrangement. For each sample, productive Simpson clonality was calculated by taking the square root of Simpson's diversity index across productive rearrangements. TCRdb mirrors the immuneACCESS table, restricted to in-frame sequences. Some clones are absent from its copies; in checked studies, under half trace to an unresolved V gene, and the reason for the others is unknown. Clonal size and the V and J genes are those of that table, whereas D and trimming came from the DNA. For this sample the table gives around 220,000 clones, of which about 90% were detected only once. The ten largest clones capture more than 12% of the sample.

As to this clone: The specificity of this receptor is unknown. No base quality values were provided; no much bigger clone lies one nucleotide off.

Enrolling through a virtual design, the prospective study's participants ranged in age from roughly 18 to 89 years and lived across around 25 United States geographic areas. In the prospective study, participants were assigned to cohorts based on the clinical history participants reported in a screening survey and a study questionnaire. A participant counted as exposed if, within 2 weeks of entering the study, that participant had been in contact with someone who had a PCR-confirmed or clinician-diagnosed COVID-19 case. In the prospective study, mobile phlebotomists collected whole blood, serum and a nasopharyngeal or oropharyngeal swab from each participant. Participants in the prospective study had the option to provide additional blood draws and questionnaires over a roughly 2-month period. Before DNA extraction, prospective study blood samples were shipped either frozen or at room temperature.

As encoded in the germline V gene (reference sequence), CDR1 is SEHNR while CDR2 is FQNEAQ. Counted from cysteine to phenylalanine, this CDR3 has 12 amino acids. Only CDR3 DNA is held: 36 bases, read in frame from base 1. The V and J ends are trimmed by 5 bases and 13 bases, leaving 12 bases between them. The sequenced material came from PBMCs or T cells enriched from blood (not recorded which). The receptor chain draws on TRBV7-9 and TRBJ1-6; tentative D gene TRBD1, with 6 bases matching. The source is a man aged 30 to 39 who had been exposed to COVID-19. The CDR3 region: CASSHTGNPLHF. The bases read TGTGCCAGCAGCCACACAGGGAACCCCCTCCACTTT.